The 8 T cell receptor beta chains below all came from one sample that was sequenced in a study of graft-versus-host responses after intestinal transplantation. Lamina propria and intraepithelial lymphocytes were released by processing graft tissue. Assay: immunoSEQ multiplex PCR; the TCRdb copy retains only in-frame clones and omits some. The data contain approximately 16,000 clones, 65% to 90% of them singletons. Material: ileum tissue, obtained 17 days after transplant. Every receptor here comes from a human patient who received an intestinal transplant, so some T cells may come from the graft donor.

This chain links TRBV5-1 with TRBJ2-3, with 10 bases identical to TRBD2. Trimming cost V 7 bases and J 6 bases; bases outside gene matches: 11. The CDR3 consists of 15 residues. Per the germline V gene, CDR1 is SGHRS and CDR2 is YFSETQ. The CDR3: CASGPGTSVFDTQYF. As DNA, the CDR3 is TGCGCCAGCGGCCCCGGGACTAGCGTTTTCGATACGCAGTATTTT. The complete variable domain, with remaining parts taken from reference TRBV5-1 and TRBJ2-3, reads KAGVTQTPRYLIKTRGQQVTLSCSPISGHRSVSWYQQTPGQGLQFLFEYFSETQRNKGNFPGRFSGRQFSNSRSEMNVSTLELGDSALYLCASGPGTSVFDTQYFGPGTRLTVL.

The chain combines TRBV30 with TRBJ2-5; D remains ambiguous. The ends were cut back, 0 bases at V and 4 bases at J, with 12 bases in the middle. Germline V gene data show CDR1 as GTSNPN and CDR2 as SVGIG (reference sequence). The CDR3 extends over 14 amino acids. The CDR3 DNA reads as TGTGCCTGGAGTGTAAGTGACTTAATAGAGACCCAGTACTTC. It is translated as CAWSVSDLIETQYF.

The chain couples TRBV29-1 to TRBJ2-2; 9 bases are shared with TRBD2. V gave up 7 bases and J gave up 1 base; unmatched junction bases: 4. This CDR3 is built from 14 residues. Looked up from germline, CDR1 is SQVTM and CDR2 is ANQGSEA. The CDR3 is CSAQAGGNTGELFF. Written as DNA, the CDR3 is TGCAGCGCCCAAGCGGGAGGGAACACCGGGGAGCTGTTTTTT.

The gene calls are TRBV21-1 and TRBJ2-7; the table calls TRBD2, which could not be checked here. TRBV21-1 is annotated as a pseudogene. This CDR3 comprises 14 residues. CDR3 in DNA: TGTGCCAGCAGCAGGCACCGGGAAGGGTACGAGCAGTACTTC. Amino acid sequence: CASSRHREGYEQYF.

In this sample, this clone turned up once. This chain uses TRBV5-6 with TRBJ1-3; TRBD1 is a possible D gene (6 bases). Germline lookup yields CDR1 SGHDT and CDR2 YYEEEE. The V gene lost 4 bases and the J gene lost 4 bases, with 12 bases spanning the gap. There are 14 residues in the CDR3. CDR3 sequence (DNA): TGTGCCAGCAGCCCTCAGGGGTCCGGAAACACCATATATTTT. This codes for CASSPQGSGNTIYF.

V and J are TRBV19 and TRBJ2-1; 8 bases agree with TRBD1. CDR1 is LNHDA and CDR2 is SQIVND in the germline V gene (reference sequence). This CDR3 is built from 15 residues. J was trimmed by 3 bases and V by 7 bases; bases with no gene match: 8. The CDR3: CASTATGTGYNEQFF. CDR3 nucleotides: TGTGCCAGTACTGCGACCGGGACAGGCTACAATGAGCAGTTCTTC.

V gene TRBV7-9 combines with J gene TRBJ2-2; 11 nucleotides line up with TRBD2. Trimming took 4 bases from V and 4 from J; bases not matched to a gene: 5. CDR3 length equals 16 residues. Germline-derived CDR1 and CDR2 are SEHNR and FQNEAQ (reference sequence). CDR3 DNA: TGTGCCAGCAGCTCCCCACTAGCGGGAGCCACCGGGGAGCTGTTTTTT. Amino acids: CASSSPLAGATGELFF.

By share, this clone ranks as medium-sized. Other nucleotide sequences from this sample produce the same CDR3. The CDR3, as DNA: TGTGCCAGCAGTGAAGCAGGGGGGGCAAGTACTGAAGCTTTCTTT. Translated, it gives CASSEAGGASTEAFF. The chain employs TRBV6-1 and TRBJ1-1, with D possibly matching TRBD1 (6 bases). Germline loops: CDR1 MNHNS, CDR2 SASEGT. Trimming pared 0 bases from V and 5 bases from J, leaving 13 bases between. CDR3 length: 15 amino acids.